This T cell receptor beta chain was recorded in a study of lymphopenia after photon versus proton radiotherapy. Study-level results: After lymphocyte nadir, photon-treated repertoires showed oligoclonal expansion, especially CD8+ Temra. Only patients who died were analyzed for survival; proton advantage is unproven.

As concerns this clone: Antigen specificity is unknown.

Germline V gene lookup returns CDR1 SGHRS and CDR2 YFSETQ. The CDR3 is 15 residues long. The V segment lost 0 bases and the J segment 4 bases; nucleotides outside the gene matches: 5. Clones were sequenced by immunoSEQ multiplex PCR, and TCRdb holds only the in-frame ones, with some missing. The data contain 50,000 to 75,000 clones, about 86% of them singletons. The source of this sequence is a man in his forties with gastric cancer. The J gene is TRBJ2-3, the V gene TRBV5-1, with 7 positions matching TRBD1. The sequences come from peripheral blood, collected from a patient treated with photon-based radiotherapy. CDR3 sequence: CASSLGQGEADTQYF. The DNA of the CDR3 is TGCGCCAGCAGCTTGGGACAGGGAGAAGCAGATACGCAGTATTTT.